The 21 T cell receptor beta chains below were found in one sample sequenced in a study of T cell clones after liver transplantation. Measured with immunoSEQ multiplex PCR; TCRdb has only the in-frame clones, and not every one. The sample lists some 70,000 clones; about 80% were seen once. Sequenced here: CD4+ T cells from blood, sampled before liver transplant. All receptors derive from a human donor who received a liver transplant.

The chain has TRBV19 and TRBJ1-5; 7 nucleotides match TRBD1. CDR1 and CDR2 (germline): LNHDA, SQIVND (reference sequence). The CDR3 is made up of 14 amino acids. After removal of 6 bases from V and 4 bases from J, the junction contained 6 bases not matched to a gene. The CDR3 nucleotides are TGTGCCAGTAGGGTCCAGGGGGGTAATCAGCCCCAGCATTTT. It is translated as CASRVQGGNQPQHF.

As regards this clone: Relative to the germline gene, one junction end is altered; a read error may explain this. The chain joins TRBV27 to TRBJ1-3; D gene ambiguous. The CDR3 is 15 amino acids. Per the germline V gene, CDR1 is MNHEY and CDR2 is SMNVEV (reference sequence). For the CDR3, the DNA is TGTGCCAGCAATTTATACGGCTCAACTGGAAACACCATATATTTT. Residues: CASNLYGSTGNTIYF.

The CDR3 DNA reads as TGTGCCAGCAGCTTAGGGCCAGGCAACACTGAAGCTTTCTTT. As protein: CASSLGPGNTEAFF. The V gene is TRBV7-2, the J gene TRBJ1-1; D uncertain. Germline V CDR1 and CDR2: SGHTA, FQGNSA. This CDR3 contains 14 residues. The V and J ends lost 1 base and 2 bases respectively, with 8 bases between them.

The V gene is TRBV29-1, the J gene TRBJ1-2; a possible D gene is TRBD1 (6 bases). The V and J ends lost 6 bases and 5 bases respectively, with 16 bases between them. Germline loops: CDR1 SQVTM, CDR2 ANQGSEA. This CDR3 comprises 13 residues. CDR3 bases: TGCAGCGTAACCCGGGGGGCGGGGTATGGCTACACCTTC. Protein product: CSVTRGAGYGYTF.

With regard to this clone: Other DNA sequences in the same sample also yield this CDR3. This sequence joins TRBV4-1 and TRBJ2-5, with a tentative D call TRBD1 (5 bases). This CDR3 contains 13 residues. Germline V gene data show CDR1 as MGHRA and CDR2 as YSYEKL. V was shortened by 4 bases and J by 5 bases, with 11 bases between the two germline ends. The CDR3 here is CASSRRTQETQYF. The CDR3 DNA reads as TGCGCCAGCAGCCGACGGACACAGGAGACCCAGTACTTC.

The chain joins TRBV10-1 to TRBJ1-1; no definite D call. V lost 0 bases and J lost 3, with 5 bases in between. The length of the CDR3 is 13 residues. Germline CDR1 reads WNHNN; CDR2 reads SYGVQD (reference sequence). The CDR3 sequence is CASSESLYTEAFF. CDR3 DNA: TGCGCCAGCAGTGAGTCGTTGTACACTGAAGCTTTCTTT.

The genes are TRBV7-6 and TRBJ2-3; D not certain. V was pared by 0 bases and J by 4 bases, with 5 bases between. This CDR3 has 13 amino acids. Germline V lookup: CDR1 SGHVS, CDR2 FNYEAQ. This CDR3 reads CASSLAVADTQYF. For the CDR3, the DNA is TGTGCCAGCAGCTTAGCGGTTGCAGATACGCAGTATTTT.

The CDR3 sequence: CASSRTGAYTEAFF. For the CDR3, the DNA is TGTGCCAGCAGCCGGACAGGGGCCTACACTGAAGCTTTCTTT. The rearrangement links TRBV6-1 to TRBJ1-1; 9 bases line up with TRBD1. The CDR3 has 14 amino acids. From germline, CDR1 is MNHNS and CDR2 SASEGT. With V trimmed by 6 bases and J by 3 bases, 5 bases remained unmatched.

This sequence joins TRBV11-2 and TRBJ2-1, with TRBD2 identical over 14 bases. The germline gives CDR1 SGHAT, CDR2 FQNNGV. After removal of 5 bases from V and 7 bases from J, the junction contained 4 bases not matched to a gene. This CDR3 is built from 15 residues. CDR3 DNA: TGTGCCAGCAGCATGGGGACTAGCGGGAGAAATGAGCAGTTCTTC. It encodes CASSMGTSGRNEQFF.

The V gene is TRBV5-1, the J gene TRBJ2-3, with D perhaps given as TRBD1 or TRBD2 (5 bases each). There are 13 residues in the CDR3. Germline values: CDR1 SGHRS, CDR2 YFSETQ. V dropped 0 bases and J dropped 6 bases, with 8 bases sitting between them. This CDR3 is CASSLGGSDTQYF. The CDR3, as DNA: TGCGCCAGCAGCTTGGGGGGGTCCGATACGCAGTATTTT.

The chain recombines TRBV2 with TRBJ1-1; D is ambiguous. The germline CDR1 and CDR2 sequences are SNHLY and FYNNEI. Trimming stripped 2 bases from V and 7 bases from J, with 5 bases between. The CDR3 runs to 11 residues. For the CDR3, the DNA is TGTGCCAGCAGTGAAAATAGTGAAGCTTTCTTT. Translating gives CASSENSEAFF.

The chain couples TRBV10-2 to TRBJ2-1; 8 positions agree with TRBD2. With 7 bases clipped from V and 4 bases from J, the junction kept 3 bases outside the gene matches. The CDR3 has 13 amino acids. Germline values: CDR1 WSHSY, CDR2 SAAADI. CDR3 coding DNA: TGCGCCAGCAAACTAGCGGAGTACAATGAGCAGTTCTTC. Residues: CASKLAEYNEQFF.

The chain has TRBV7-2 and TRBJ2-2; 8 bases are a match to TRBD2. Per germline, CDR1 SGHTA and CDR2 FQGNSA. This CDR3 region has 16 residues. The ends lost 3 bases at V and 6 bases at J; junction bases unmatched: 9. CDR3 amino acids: CASSFQPAGVPGELFF. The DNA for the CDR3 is TGTGCCAGCAGCTTTCAGCCAGCGGGAGTCCCCGGGGAGCTGTTTTTT.

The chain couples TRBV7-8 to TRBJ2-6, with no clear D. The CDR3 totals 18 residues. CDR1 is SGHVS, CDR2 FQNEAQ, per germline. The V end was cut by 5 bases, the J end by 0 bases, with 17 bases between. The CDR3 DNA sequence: TGTGCCAGCAGCATGTACCCTGGACGGAGCTCTGGGGCCAACGTCCTGACTTTC. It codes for CASSMYPGRSSGANVLTF.

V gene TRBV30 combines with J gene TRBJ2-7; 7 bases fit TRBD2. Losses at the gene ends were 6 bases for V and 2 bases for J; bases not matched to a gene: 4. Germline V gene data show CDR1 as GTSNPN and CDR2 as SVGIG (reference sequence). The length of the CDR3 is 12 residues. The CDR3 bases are TGTGCCTGTGCCGGGACTACCTACGAGCAGTACTTC. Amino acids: CACAGTTYEQYF.

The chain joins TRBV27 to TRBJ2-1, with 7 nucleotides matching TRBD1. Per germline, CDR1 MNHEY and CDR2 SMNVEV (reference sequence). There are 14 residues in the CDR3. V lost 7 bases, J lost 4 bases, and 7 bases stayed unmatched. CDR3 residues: CASTAGTAYNEQFF. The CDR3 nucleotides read TGTGCCAGCACGGCCGGGACAGCGTACAATGAGCAGTTCTTC.

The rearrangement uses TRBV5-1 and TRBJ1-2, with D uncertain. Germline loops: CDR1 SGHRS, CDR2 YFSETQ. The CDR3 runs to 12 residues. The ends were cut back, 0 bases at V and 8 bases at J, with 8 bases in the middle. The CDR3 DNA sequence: TGCGCCAGCAGCTTGGAAACGGAGGGCTACACCTTC. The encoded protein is CASSLETEGYTF. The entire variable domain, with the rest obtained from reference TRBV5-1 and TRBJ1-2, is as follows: KAGVTQTPRYLIKTRGQQVTLSCSPISGHRSVSWYQQTPGQGLQFLFEYFSETQRNKGNFPGRFSGRQFSNSRSEMNVSTLELGDSALYLCASSLETEGYTFGSGTRLTVV.

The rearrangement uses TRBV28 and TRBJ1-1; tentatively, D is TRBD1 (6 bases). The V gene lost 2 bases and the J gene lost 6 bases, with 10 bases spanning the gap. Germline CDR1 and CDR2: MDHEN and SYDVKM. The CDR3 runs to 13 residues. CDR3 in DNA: TGTGCCAGCAGTTTAAGGGGGGCCTCTGAAGCTTTCTTT. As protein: CASSLRGASEAFF.

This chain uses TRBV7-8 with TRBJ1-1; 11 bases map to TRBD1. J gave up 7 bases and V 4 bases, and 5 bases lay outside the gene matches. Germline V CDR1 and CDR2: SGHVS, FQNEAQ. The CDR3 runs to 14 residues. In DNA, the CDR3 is TGTGCCAGCAGCTGGACGGGACAGGGGGGTGAAGCTTTCTTT. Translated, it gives CASSWTGQGGEAFF.

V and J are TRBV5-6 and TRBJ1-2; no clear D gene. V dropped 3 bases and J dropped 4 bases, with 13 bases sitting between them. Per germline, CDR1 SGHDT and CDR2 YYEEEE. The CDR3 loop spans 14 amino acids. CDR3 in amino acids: CASSSLKGAYGYTF. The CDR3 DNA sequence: TGTGCCAGCAGCTCGCTTAAGGGTGCCTATGGCTACACCTTC.

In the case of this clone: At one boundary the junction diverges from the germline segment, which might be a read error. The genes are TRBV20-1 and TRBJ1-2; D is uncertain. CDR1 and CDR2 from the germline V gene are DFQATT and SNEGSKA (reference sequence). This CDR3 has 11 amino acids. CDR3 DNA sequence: TGCAGCGCTATTACTAACTATGGCTACACCTTC. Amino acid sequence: CSAITNYGYTF.